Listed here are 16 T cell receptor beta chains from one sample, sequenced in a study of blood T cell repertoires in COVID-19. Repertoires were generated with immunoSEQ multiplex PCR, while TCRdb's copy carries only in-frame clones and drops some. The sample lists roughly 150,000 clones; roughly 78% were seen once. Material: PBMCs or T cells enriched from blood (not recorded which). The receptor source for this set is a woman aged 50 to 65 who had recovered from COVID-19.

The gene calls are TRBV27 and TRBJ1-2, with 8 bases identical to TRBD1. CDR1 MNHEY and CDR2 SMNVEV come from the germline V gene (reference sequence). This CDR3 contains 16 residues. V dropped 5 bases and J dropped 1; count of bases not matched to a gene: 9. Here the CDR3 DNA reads TGTGCCAGCAGTCCTCTCGGACAGGGCATTAACTATGGCTACACCTTC. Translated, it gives CASSPLGQGINYGYTF.

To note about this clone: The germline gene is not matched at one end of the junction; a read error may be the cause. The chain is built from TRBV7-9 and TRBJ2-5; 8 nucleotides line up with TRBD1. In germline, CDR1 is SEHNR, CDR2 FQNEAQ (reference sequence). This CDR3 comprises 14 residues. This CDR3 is CASSLRQGQGTQYF. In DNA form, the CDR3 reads TGTGCCAGCAGCCTACGACAGGGGCAAGGGACCCAGTACTTC.

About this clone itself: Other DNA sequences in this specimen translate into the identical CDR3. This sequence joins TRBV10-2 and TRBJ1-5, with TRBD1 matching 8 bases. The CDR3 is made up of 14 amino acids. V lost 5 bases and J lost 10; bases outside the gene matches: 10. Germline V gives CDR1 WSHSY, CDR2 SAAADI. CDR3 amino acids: CASSPDRAPQPQHF. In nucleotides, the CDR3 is TGCGCCAGCAGTCCGGACAGGGCCCCTCAACCCCAGCATTTT.

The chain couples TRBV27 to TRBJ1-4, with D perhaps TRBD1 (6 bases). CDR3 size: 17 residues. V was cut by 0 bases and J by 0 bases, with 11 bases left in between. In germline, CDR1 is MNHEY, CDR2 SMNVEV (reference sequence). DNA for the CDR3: TGTGCCAGCAGTTTATCGATGGGGGCAGCAACTAATGAAAAACTGTTTTTT. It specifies CASSLSMGAATNEKLFF.

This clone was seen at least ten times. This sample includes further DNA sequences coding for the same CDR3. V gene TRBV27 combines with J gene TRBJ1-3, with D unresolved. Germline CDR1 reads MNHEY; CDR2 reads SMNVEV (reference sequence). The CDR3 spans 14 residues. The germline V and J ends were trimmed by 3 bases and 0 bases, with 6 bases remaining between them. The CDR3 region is CASSFKSSGNTIYF. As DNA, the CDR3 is TGTGCCAGCAGTTTCAAGAGCTCTGGAAACACCATATATTTT.

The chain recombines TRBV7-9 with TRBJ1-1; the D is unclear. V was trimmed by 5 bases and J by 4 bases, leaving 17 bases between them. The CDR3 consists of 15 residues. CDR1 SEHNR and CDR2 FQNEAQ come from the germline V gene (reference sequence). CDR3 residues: CASSPQLPTGTEAFF. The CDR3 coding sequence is TGTGCCAGCAGCCCCCAACTCCCGACGGGCACTGAAGCTTTCTTT. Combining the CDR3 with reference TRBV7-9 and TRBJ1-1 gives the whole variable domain DTGVSQNPRHKITKRGQNVTFRCDPISEHNRLYWYRQTLGQGPEFLTYFQNEAQLEKSRLLSDRFSAERPKGSFSTLEIQRTEQGDSAMYLCASSPQLPTGTEAFFGQGTRLTVV.

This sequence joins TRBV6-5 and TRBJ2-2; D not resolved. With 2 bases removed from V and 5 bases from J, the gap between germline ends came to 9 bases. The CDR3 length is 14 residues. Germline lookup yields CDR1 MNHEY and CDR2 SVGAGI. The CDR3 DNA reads TGTGCCAGCAGTTACAAAAAGAGGACCGGGGAGCTGTTTTTT. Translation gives CASSYKKRTGELFF.

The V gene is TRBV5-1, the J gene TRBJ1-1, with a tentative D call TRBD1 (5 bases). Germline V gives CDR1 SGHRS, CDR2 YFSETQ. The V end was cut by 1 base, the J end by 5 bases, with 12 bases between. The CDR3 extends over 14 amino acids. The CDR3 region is CASSLSQGLTEAFF. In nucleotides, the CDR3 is TGCGCCAGCAGCTTGAGCCAGGGACTAACTGAAGCTTTCTTT.

CDR3 residues: CASSIGDRASPLHF. CDR3 nucleotides: TGTGCCAGTAGTATTGGGGACAGGGCCTCACCCCTCCACTTT. This rearrangement joins TRBV19 to TRBJ1-6; 9 nucleotides line up with TRBD1. Germline V gene lookup returns CDR1 LNHDA and CDR2 SQIVND (reference sequence). V dropped 3 bases and J dropped 10; count of bases not matched to a gene: 4. CDR3 length: 14 amino acids. The entire variable domain, with the rest obtained from reference TRBV19 and TRBJ1-6, is as follows: DGGITQSPKYLFRKEGQNVTLSCEQNLNHDAMYWYRQDPGQGLRLIYYSQIVNDFQKGDIAEGYSVSREKKESFPLTVTSAQKNPTAFYLCASSIGDRASPLHFGNGTRLTVT.

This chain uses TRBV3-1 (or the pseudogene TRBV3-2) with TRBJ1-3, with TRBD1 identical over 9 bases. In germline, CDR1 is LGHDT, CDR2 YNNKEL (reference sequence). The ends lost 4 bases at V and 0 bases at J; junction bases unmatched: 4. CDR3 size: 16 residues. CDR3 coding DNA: TGTGCCAGCAGCCGGGGACAGGGCCGCTCTGGAAACACCATATATTTT. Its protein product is CASSRGQGRSGNTIYF.

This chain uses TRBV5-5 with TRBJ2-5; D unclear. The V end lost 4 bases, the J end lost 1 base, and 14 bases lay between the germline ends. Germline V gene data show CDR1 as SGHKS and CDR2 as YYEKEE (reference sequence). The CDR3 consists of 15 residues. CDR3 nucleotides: TGTGCCAGCAGCCTTCCCGTTTTATTCCAAGAGACCCAGTACTTC. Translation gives CASSLPVLFQETQYF.

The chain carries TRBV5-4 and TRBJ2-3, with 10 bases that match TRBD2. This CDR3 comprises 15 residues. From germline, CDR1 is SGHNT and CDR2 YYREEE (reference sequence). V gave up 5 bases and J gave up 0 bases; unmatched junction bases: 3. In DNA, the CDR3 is TGTGCCAGCAGGCTAGCGGGAGTTAGCACAGATACGCAGTATTTT. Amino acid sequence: CASRLAGVSTDTQYF.

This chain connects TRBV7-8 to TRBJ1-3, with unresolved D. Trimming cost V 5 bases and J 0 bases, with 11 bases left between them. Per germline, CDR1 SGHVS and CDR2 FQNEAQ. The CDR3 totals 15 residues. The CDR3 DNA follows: TGTGCCAGCAGCCCCACTGGGAGCTCTGGAAACACCATATATTTT. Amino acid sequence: CASSPTGSSGNTIYF.

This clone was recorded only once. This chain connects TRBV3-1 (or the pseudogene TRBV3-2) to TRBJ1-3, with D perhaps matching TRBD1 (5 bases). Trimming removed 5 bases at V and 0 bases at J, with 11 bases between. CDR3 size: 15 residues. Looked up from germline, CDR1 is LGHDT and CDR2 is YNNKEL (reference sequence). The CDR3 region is CASSTRGSSGNTIYF. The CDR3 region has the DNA TGTGCCAGCAGCACCCGGGGGAGCTCTGGAAACACCATATATTTT.

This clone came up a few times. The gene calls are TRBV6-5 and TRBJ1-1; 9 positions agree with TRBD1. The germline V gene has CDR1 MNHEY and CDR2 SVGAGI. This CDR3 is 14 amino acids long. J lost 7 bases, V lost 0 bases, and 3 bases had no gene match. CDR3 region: CASSYSQGAGEAFF. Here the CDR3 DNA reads TGTGCCAGCAGTTACTCACAGGGGGCTGGTGAAGCTTTCTTT.

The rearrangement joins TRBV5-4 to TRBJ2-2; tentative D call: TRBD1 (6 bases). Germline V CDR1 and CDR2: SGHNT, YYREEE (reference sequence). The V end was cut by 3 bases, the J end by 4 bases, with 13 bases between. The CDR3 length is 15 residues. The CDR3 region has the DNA TGTGCCAGCAGCTCCGGGACATCGGGCACCGGGGAGCTGTTTTTT. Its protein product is CASSSGTSGTGELFF.